This T cell receptor (beta chain) derives from a study of PD-1 blockade in classical Hodgkin lymphoma. This sample's time point: cycle 4 day 1 (C4D1), after 6 weeks of nivolumab. Each patient's relapse followed autologous stem cell transplantation, and brentuximab vedotin exposure varied. Thawed PBMCs were the source of CD8+ T cells, obtained through magnetic negative selection. Concerning this clone itself: The antigen is not known.

Produced via immunoSEQ multiplex PCR; TCRdb's table is partial and in-frame only. The sample holds approximately 2,700 clones, roughly 65% seen once. This CDR3 is built from 14 residues. The germline gives CDR1 SQVTM, CDR2 ANQGSEA. The germline V and J ends were trimmed by 3 bases and 4 bases, with 15 bases remaining between them. General observations from the study: Exclusion removed patients who began nivolumab under 1 year after ASCT.

This TCR was sampled from a human donor with classical Hodgkin lymphoma. The chain combines TRBV29-1 with TRBJ1-1; D possibly corresponds to TRBD1 (5 bases). The material sequenced was CD8+ T cells from blood, taken before the fourth cycle of nivolumab. CDR3 in DNA: TGCAGCGTTGAGAAGGGCAGGGAGGGCACTGAAGCTTTCTTT. Residues: CSVEKGREGTEAFF.